This TCR beta chain was observed in a study of blood T cell repertoires in COVID-19. Whole-study context: Acute-phase and convalescent COVID-19 samples originated in the United States, Italy and Spain.

Trimming stripped 4 bases from V and 8 bases from J, with 15 bases between. Germline CDR1 is SGHRS and CDR2 is YFSETQ. The CDR3 has 13 amino acids. This clone was seen more than once but under ten times. Repertoires were generated with immunoSEQ multiplex PCR, while TCRdb's copy carries only in-frame clones and drops some. The sample has approximately 53,000 clones, roughly 80% seen once. Individuals drawn from approximately 22 US areas were about 18 to 100 years old. The source of this sequence is a woman aged 50 to 65 with acute COVID-19. Sequencing was performed on PBMCs or T cells enriched from blood (not recorded which). The rearrangement links TRBV5-1 to TRBJ1-2; perhaps TRBD1 as D (5 bases). DNA of the CDR3: TGCGCCAGCAGCCTCCCCGGGGCGGGAGGCTACACCTTC. Translation: CASSLPGAGGYTF.